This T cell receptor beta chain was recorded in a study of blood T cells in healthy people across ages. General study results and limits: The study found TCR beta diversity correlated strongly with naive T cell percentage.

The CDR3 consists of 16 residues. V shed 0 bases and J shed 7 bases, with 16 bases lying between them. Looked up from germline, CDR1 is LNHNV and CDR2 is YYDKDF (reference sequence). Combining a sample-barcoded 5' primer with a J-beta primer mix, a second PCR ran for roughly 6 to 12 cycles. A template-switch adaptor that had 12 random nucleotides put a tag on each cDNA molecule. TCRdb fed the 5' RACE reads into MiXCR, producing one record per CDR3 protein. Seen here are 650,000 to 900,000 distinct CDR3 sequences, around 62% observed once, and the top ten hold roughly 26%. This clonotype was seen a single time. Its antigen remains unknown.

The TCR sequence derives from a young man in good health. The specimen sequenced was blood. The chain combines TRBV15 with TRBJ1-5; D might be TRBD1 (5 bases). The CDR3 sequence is CATSRDLFRVGQPQHF. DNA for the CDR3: TGTGCCACCAGCAGAGACCTCTTCAGGGTAGGGCAGCCCCAGCATTTT.